This is a list of T cell receptor beta chains from one sample in a study of a mutant IDH1 vaccine in newly diagnosed glioma. TCRdb's copy holds only in-frame clones and misses some; the assay was immunoSEQ multiplex PCR. The sample contains some 52,000 clones, roughly 91% of which appear only once. For these receptors, no antigen is known. The sample consisted of PBMCs, taken from a glioma patient whose treatment included an IDH1 peptide vaccine. These receptors were collected from a man aged 50 to 59 with glioma. Each CDR3 is given with its conserved first and last residue. A D gene is named only where the DNA matches it firmly. Expanded clones get a size class; other rows say once, few or many, or leave the size out.

TRBJ2-7 | - | - | TRBV7-3 | CASSLAGNSEQYF | TGTGCCAGCAGCTTAGCAGGGAATAGCGAGCAGTACTTC
TRBJ2-2 | TRBD1 | - | TRBV12-5 | CASGLAGTGGNTGELFF | TGTGCTAGTGGTTTGGCCGGGACAGGGGGCAACACCGGGGAGCTGTTTTTT
TRBJ2-7 | TRBD2 | - | TRBV5-1 | CASSNGGGGYEQYF | TGCGCCAGCAGCAACGGGGGGGGCGGGTACGAGCAGTACTTC
TRBJ1-1 | - | - | TRBV30 | CAWSLAVNTEAFF | TGTGCCTGGAGTCTGGCAGTGAACACTGAAGCTTTCTTT
TRBJ1-1 | - | - | TRBV9 | CASSVGHLNTEAFF | TGTGCCAGCAGCGTAGGCCATTTGAACACTGAAGCTTTCTTT
TRBJ2-7 | - | - | TRBV4-1 | CASSQELAVPGAQYF | TGCGCCAGCAGCCAAGAACTCGCGGTTCCGGGGGCGCAGTACTTC
TRBJ2-7 | - | once | TRBV5-5 | CASSIAGGAYEQYF | TGTGCCAGCAGCATAGCAGGGGGGGCCTACGAGCAGTACTTC
TRBJ1-2 | - | - | TRBV30 | CAWMIQDYGYTF | TGTGCCTGGATGATCCAGGACTATGGCTACACCTTC
TRBJ2-2 | TRBD1 | - | TRBV4-2 | CASSHQARTGDTGELFF | TGTGCCAGCAGCCACCAAGCCAGGACAGGGGACACCGGGGAGCTGTTTTTT
TRBJ1-4 | TRBD1 | - | TRBV7-2 | CASSPRQGGKLFF | TGTGCCAGCAGCCCCCGACAGGGGGGTAAACTGTTTTTT
TRBJ1-5 | - | - | TRBV5-1 | CASSPTGENQPQHF | TGCGCCAGCAGCCCGACAGGAGAGAATCAGCCCCAGCATTTT
TRBJ1-4 | TRBD1 | - | TRBV28 | CASSRQGATNEKLFF | TGTGCCAGCAGCCGACAGGGGGCGACTAATGAAAAACTGTTTTTT
TRBJ1-5 | TRBD1 | - | TRBV2 | CASSDRGSNQPQHF | TGTGCCAGCAGTGACAGGGGGAGCAATCAGCCCCAGCATTTT
TRBJ1-1 | - | - | TRBV6-5 | CASADRENTEAFF | TGTGCCAGCGCGGACAGAGAGAACACTGAAGCTTTCTTT
TRBJ1-2 | TRBD1 | - | TRBV6-1 | CASSPETGVGGYTF | TGTGCCAGCAGTCCGGAGACAGGGGTCGGTGGCTACACCTTC
TRBJ2-1 | - | - | TRBV30 | CAWSFTGIYNEQFF | TGTGCCTGGAGTTTTACAGGGATTTACAATGAGCAGTTCTTC
TRBJ2-7 | - | - | TRBV30 | CAWTAGHSSYEQYF | TGTGCCTGGACGGCGGGCCACAGCTCCTACGAGCAGTACTTC
TRBJ1-5 | - | once | TRBV5-1 | CASSLAGASNQPQHF | TGCGCCAGCAGCTTGGCGGGGGCGAGCAATCAGCCCCAGCATTTT
TRBJ1-2 | - | - | TRBV18 | CASSPASGDGYTF | TGTGCCAGCTCACCAGCCTCAGGGGATGGCTACACCTTC
TRBJ1-5 | - | once | TRBV19 | CASSRTVGNQPQHF | TGTGCCAGTAGTCGGACAGTGGGCAATCAGCCCCAGCATTTT
TRBJ1-4 | TRBD1 | few | TRBV4-2 | CASSPLGTGNEKLFF | TGTGCCAGCAGCCCCTTAGGGACAGGGAATGAAAAACTGTTTTTT
TRBJ2-1 | TRBD2 | - | TRBV4-1 | CASSQGTSGGYSYNEQFF | TGCGCCAGCAGCCAGGGGACTAGCGGGGGGTACTCCTACAATGAGCAGTTCTTC
TRBJ2-5 | - | - | TRBV28 | CASSLPSRRETQYF | TGTGCCAGCAGTTTACCCAGCCGGCGCGAGACCCAGTACTTC
TRBJ2-7 | TRBD1 | - | TRBV7-2 | CASSSAQGVGEQYF | TGTGCCAGCAGCTCCGCACAGGGGGTAGGGGAGCAGTACTTC
TRBJ1-1 | TRBD1 | - | TRBV5-1 | CASSLDRGANTEAFF | TGCGCCAGCAGCTTAGACAGGGGGGCGAACACTGAAGCTTTCTTT
TRBJ2-1 | TRBD2 | once | TRBV2 | CASSRTSGYNEQFF | TGTGCCAGCTCACGGACTAGCGGATACAATGAGCAGTTCTTC
TRBJ2-5 | TRBD2 | once | TRBV2 | CASSGPSGSPQETQYF | TGTGCCAGCAGTGGCCCTAGCGGGAGTCCTCAAGAGACCCAGTACTTC
TRBJ1-4 | - | - | TRBV9 | CASSVVGMASEKLFF | TGTGCCAGCAGCGTAGTTGGTATGGCTAGCGAAAAACTGTTTTTT
TRBJ2-3 | - | - | TRBV7-2 | CASSSSYTDTQYF | TGTGCCAGCAGCTCGTCGTACACAGATACGCAGTATTTT
TRBJ2-6 | - | - | TRBV7-2 | CASSFPSGANVLTF | TGTGCCAGCAGCTTCCCCTCTGGGGCCAACGTCCTGACTTTC
TRBJ2-7 | - | - | TRBV10-2 | CASSEGTPTYEQYF | TGCGCCAGCAGTGAAGGGACACCCACCTACGAGCAGTACTTC
TRBJ2-1 | TRBD1 | - | TRBV5-1 | CASSFTDRGVNEQFF | TGCGCCAGCAGCTTCACGGACAGGGGTGTCAATGAGCAGTTCTTC
TRBJ2-5 | - | few | TRBV7-9 | CASRSLTEYQETQYF | TGTGCCAGCAGGTCCCTAACTGAGTACCAAGAGACCCAGTACTTC
TRBJ2-7 | - | - | TRBV7-8 | CASSLESHEQYF | TGTGCCAGCAGCTTAGAGAGTCACGAGCAGTACTTC
TRBJ2-7 | - | - | TRBV5-4 | CASSLFPDTSLVEQYF | TGTGCCAGCAGCTTGTTTCCGGACACCTCCCTGGTCGAGCAGTACTTC
TRBJ2-2 | TRBD2 | - | TRBV9 | CASSVAVSSGRSNTGELFF | TGTGCCAGCAGCGTAGCGGTCAGTAGCGGGAGGTCGAACACCGGGGAGCTGTTTTTT
TRBJ2-6 | TRBD1 | - | TRBV7-3 | CASSSLDRVAGANVLTF | TGTGCCAGCAGCTCCCTGGACAGGGTGGCTGGGGCCAACGTCCTGACTTTC
TRBJ2-7 | TRBD2 | - | TRBV11-2 | CASSSGLANEQYF | TGTGCCAGCAGCTCGGGACTAGCTAACGAGCAGTACTTC
TRBJ1-3 | - | - | TRBV7-8 | CASSLGQRNTIYF | TGTGCCAGCAGCTTAGGACAGAGAAACACCATATATTTT
TRBJ2-3 | TRBD1 | - | TRBV11-3 | CASSPGTGGTDTQYF | TGTGCCAGCAGCCCCGGGACAGGGGGCACAGATACGCAGTATTTT
TRBJ2-6 | - | - | TRBV5-1 | CASSVDTKANVLTF | TGCGCCAGCAGCGTCGACACCAAGGCCAACGTCCTGACTTTC
TRBJ1-1 | - | - | TRBV11-2 | CASSLGSRRNTEAFF | TGTGCCAGCAGCTTAGGGTCCCGAAGGAACACTGAAGCTTTCTTT
TRBJ2-3 | - | - | TRBV6-6 | CASSRTGRTQYF | TGTGCCAGCAGCCGCACGGGAAGGACGCAGTATTTT
TRBJ2-5 | TRBD2 | - | TRBV18 | CASSPPGTSGGRVQYF | TGTGCCAGCTCACCACCGGGGACTAGCGGGGGTCGCGTCCAGTACTTC
TRBJ2-7 | - | - | TRBV18 | CASSPGDGTYEQYF | TGTGCCAGCTCACCTGGTGACGGGACGTACGAGCAGTACTTC
TRBJ2-1 | TRBD2 | - | TRBV5-4 | CASRLADSYNEQFF | TGTGCCAGCAGGCTAGCGGACTCCTACAATGAGCAGTTCTTC
TRBJ1-5 | TRBD1 | few | TRBV2 | CASDRGGDQPQHF | TGTGCCAGTGACAGGGGGGGCGATCAGCCCCAGCATTTT
TRBJ2-2 | - | - | TRBV6-1 | CASSEASQGRITGELFF | TGTGCCAGCAGTGAAGCGTCGCAGGGGAGGATCACCGGGGAGCTGTTTTTT
TRBJ2-2 | - | once | TRBV27 | CASSLTGEGTGELFF | TGTGCCAGCAGTTTAACAGGGGAGGGCACCGGGGAGCTGTTTTTT
TRBJ2-2 | - | - | TRBV4-1 | CASSPNQRVITGELFF | TGCGCCAGCAGCCCTAATCAGCGGGTGATAACCGGGGAGCTGTTTTTT
TRBJ2-7 | - | - | TRBV16 | CASSQSRGGSYEQYF | TGTGCCAGCAGCCAATCTCGAGGGGGGAGCTACGAGCAGTACTTC
TRBJ1-2 | - | - | TRBV4-3 | CASSQDRPGVYGYTF | TGCGCCAGCAGCCAAGATAGGCCAGGGGTCTATGGCTACACCTTC